This is a list of T cell receptor beta chains from one sample in a study of CD8 T cells in Susac syndrome. TCRdb called the immunoSEQ multiplex PCR reads again in MiXCR, with one record for every CDR3 protein. The sample includes fewer than 250,000 distinct CDR3 sequences, approximately 93% of them seen just once. Input material: CD4+ T cells from PBMCs. These receptors were obtained from a human donor in good health. Each CDR3 is given with its conserved first and last residue. A D gene is named only where the DNA matches it firmly. Clone size is stated in some rows and not others, as once, few, many or a class when expanded.

v_call: TRBV29-1
d_call: TRBD1
clone_size: -
j_call: TRBJ2-5
cdr3_nt: TGCAGCGGAGCCGGGACAGGGGGCTCCGAGACCCAGTACTTC
cdr3_aa: CSGAGTGGSETQYF

v_call: TRBV6-5
d_call: -
clone_size: once
j_call: TRBJ2-1
cdr3_nt: TGTGCCAGCAGTCCTACTCGCGGACCCCAACGTGAGCAGTTCTTC
cdr3_aa: CASSPTRGPQREQFF

v_call: TRBV7-8
d_call: -
clone_size: -
j_call: TRBJ2-7
cdr3_nt: TGTGCCAGCAGCTTAGGTGGCGGGCCCAGCTCCTACGAGCAGTACTTC
cdr3_aa: CASSLGGGPSSYEQYF

v_call: TRBV19
d_call: -
clone_size: -
j_call: TRBJ2-7
cdr3_nt: TGTGCCAGTGGGAGGGGACAAAGATACGAGCAGTACTTC
cdr3_aa: CASGRGQRYEQYF

v_call: TRBV11-2
d_call: -
clone_size: -
j_call: TRBJ2-6
cdr3_nt: TGTGCCAGCAGCCCCCAAGAGGCTGGGGCCAACGTCCTGACTTTC
cdr3_aa: CASSPQEAGANVLTF

v_call: TRBV25-1
d_call: TRBD2
clone_size: -
j_call: TRBJ2-2
cdr3_nt: TGTGCCAGCAGTGAACCCCGGCTAGCGGGACACACCGGGGAGCTGTTTTTT
cdr3_aa: CASSEPRLAGHTGELFF

v_call: TRBV5-1
d_call: -
clone_size: -
j_call: TRBJ2-5
cdr3_nt: TGCGCCAGCAGCGACGCTCGGGGGAGAGAGACCCAGTACTTC
cdr3_aa: CASSDARGRETQYF

v_call: TRBV5-4
d_call: -
clone_size: -
j_call: TRBJ1-3
cdr3_nt: TGTGCCAGCAGCTTTCCATTGGGGGGGGCTGGAAACACCATATATTTT
cdr3_aa: CASSFPLGGAGNTIYF

v_call: TRBV29-1
d_call: -
clone_size: -
j_call: TRBJ2-2
cdr3_nt: TGCAGCGTTGAAGGGACCACCGGGGAGCTGTTTTTT
cdr3_aa: CSVEGTTGELFF

v_call: TRBV5-1
d_call: TRBD1
clone_size: -
j_call: TRBJ2-1
cdr3_nt: TGCGCCAGCAGGTTCGGGACAGACAATGAGCAGTTCTTC
cdr3_aa: CASRFGTDNEQFF

v_call: TRBV28
d_call: -
clone_size: -
j_call: TRBJ2-2
cdr3_nt: TGTGCCAGCAGAGACGGGGAGCTGTTTTTT
cdr3_aa: CASRDGELFF

v_call: TRBV7-8
d_call: TRBD1
clone_size: -
j_call: TRBJ1-2
cdr3_nt: TGTGCCAGCAGCCAACCTCGACAGGGGGCGCTGGGAGGCTACACCTTC
cdr3_aa: CASSQPRQGALGGYTF

v_call: TRBV27
d_call: -
clone_size: -
j_call: TRBJ1-2
cdr3_nt: TGTGCCAGCTCACTCCAACAGCACTATGGCTACACCTTC
cdr3_aa: CASSLQQHYGYTF

v_call: TRBV6-6
d_call: -
clone_size: -
j_call: TRBJ1-6
cdr3_nt: TGTGCCAGCAGCTGGACGGTGGGGGGGCCACCCCTCCACTTT
cdr3_aa: CASSWTVGGPPLHF

v_call: TRBV4-3
d_call: -
clone_size: -
j_call: TRBJ1-6
cdr3_nt: TGCGCCAGCAGCCAAGCCGGGACGTATTCACCCCTCCACTTT
cdr3_aa: CASSQAGTYSPLHF

v_call: TRBV19
d_call: TRBD1
clone_size: -
j_call: TRBJ2-4
cdr3_nt: TGTGCCAGTAGTCCTTACACAGGGGAAGCCAAAAACATTCAGTACTTC
cdr3_aa: CASSPYTGEAKNIQYF

v_call: TRBV5-1
d_call: -
clone_size: -
j_call: TRBJ1-4
cdr3_nt: TGCGCCAGCAGCTTCAGTGGGGCAACTAATGAAAAACTGTTTTTT
cdr3_aa: CASSFSGATNEKLFF

v_call: TRBV29-1
d_call: -
clone_size: -
j_call: TRBJ2-3
cdr3_nt: TGCAGCGTTGTTCTAGACGCAGATACGCAGTATTTT
cdr3_aa: CSVVLDADTQYF

v_call: TRBV19
d_call: -
clone_size: -
j_call: TRBJ1-1
cdr3_nt: TGTGCCAGTAGTTCGCAGGGGTTTATGAACACTGAAGCTTTCTTT
cdr3_aa: CASSSQGFMNTEAFF

v_call: TRBV7-9
d_call: -
clone_size: -
j_call: TRBJ1-2
cdr3_nt: TGTGCCAGCAGCTTAGAGACCCTCCTGAATGGCTACACCTTC
cdr3_aa: CASSLETLLNGYTF

v_call: TRBV3-1
d_call: -
clone_size: -
j_call: TRBJ1-6
cdr3_nt: TGTGCCAGCTCGGAAGGTCTCTACAATTCACCCCTCCACTTT
cdr3_aa: CASSEGLYNSPLHF

v_call: TRBV20-1
d_call: -
clone_size: -
j_call: TRBJ1-2
cdr3_nt: TGCAGTGCCCAGTGGGTTAACTATGGCTACACCTTC
cdr3_aa: CSAQWVNYGYTF

v_call: TRBV20-1
d_call: -
clone_size: -
j_call: TRBJ1-2
cdr3_nt: TGCAGTGCTACTCCCGGGGCCGCGGGTGGCTACACCTTC
cdr3_aa: CSATPGAAGGYTF

v_call: TRBV19
d_call: -
clone_size: once
j_call: TRBJ2-3
cdr3_nt: TGTGCCAGTAGATTGGGGGTTACAGATACGCAGTATTTT
cdr3_aa: CASRLGVTDTQYF

v_call: TRBV6-5
d_call: -
clone_size: -
j_call: TRBJ1-2
cdr3_nt: TGTGCCAGCAGTTACGAGGGGGAAGGCTACACCTTC
cdr3_aa: CASSYEGEGYTF

v_call: TRBV6-2/TRBV6-3
d_call: -
clone_size: -
j_call: TRBJ1-5
cdr3_nt: TGTGCCAGCCAGGAAGCCGGGAAGGGCAATCAGCCCCAGCATTTT
cdr3_aa: CASQEAGKGNQPQHF

v_call: TRBV9
d_call: -
clone_size: -
j_call: TRBJ2-1
cdr3_nt: TGTGCCAGCACCCATTCAGGACAGCCCCTCAATGAGCAGTTCTTC
cdr3_aa: CASTHSGQPLNEQFF

v_call: TRBV24-1
d_call: TRBD2
clone_size: -
j_call: TRBJ2-3
cdr3_nt: TGTGCCACCAGTGACCCTGGGACTATGGGCACAGATACGCAGTATTTT
cdr3_aa: CATSDPGTMGTDTQYF

v_call: TRBV3-1
d_call: -
clone_size: -
j_call: TRBJ2-5
cdr3_nt: TGTGCCAGCAGCCAAGGCAGGCAAGAGACCCAGTACTTC
cdr3_aa: CASSQGRQETQYF

v_call: TRBV10-3
d_call: TRBD1
clone_size: -
j_call: TRBJ1-5
cdr3_nt: TGTGCCATCAGCAACAGGGGTGATCAGCCCCAGCATTTT
cdr3_aa: CAISNRGDQPQHF

v_call: TRBV28
d_call: -
clone_size: -
j_call: TRBJ2-7
cdr3_nt: TGTGCCATTAGGGGAGGGGGACTGGCCACGGCAGAGCAGTACTTC
cdr3_aa: CAIRGGGLATAEQYF

v_call: TRBV28
d_call: -
clone_size: -
j_call: TRBJ1-6
cdr3_nt: TGTGCCAGCAGCGCTTCAGGGAAGCCCTCCTATAATTCACCCCTCCACTTT
cdr3_aa: CASSASGKPSYNSPLHF

v_call: TRBV4-2
d_call: -
clone_size: -
j_call: TRBJ1-5
cdr3_nt: TGTGCCAGCAGCCAAGATGCGGGCAATCAGCCCCAGCATTTT
cdr3_aa: CASSQDAGNQPQHF

v_call: TRBV3-1
d_call: TRBD1
clone_size: -
j_call: TRBJ2-1
cdr3_nt: TGTGCCAGCAGCCAACTTACCGGGACAGGCTACAATGAGCAGTTCTTC
cdr3_aa: CASSQLTGTGYNEQFF

v_call: TRBV19
d_call: -
clone_size: once
j_call: TRBJ2-6
cdr3_nt: TGTGCCAGTAGTAGGGCCACCCCTGGGGCCAACGTCCTGACTTTC
cdr3_aa: CASSRATPGANVLTF

v_call: TRBV7-2
d_call: TRBD1
clone_size: -
j_call: TRBJ2-1
cdr3_nt: TGTGCCAGCAGCTTAGATGGGGGACAGGGTCCCCACAATGAGCAGTTCTTC
cdr3_aa: CASSLDGGQGPHNEQFF